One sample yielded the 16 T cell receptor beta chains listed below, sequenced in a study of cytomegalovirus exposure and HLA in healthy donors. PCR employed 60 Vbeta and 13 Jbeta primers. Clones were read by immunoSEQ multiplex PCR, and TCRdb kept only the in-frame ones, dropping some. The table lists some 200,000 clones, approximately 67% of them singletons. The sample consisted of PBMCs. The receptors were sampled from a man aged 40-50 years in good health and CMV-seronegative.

In nucleotides, the CDR3 is TGTGCCAGCAGTTCCGCGGGACGGACAAAAAATCAGCCCCAGCATTTT. Translated: CASSSAGRTKNQPQHF. V usage is TRBV6-5 and J usage is TRBJ1-5, with TRBD1 as a possible D gene (5 bases). The CDR3 contains 16 residues. Germline values: CDR1 MNHEY, CDR2 SVGAGI. The V end lost 4 bases, the J end lost 4 bases, and 17 bases lay between the germline ends.

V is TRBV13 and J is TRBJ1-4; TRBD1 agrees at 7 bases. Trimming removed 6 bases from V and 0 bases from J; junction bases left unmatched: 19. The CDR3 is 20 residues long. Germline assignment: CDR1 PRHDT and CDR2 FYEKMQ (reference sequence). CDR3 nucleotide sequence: TGTGCCAGCAGGATATGGTGGGGGGCTACAGGGGAGGCAACTAATGAAAAACTGTTTTTT. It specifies CASRIWWGATGEATNEKLFF.

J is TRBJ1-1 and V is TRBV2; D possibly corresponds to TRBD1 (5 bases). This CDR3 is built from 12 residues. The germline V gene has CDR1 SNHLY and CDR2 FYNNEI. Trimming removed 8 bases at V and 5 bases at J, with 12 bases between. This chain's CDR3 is CASGRSGTEAFF. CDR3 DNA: TGTGCCAGCGGCAGGTCAGGGACTGAAGCTTTCTTT.

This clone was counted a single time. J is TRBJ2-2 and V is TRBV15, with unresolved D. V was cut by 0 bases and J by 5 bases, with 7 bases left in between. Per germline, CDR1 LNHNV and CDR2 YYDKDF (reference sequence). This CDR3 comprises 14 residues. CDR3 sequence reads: CATSRDVRTGELFF. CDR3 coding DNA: TGTGCCACCAGCAGAGATGTGAGGACCGGGGAGCTGTTTTTT.

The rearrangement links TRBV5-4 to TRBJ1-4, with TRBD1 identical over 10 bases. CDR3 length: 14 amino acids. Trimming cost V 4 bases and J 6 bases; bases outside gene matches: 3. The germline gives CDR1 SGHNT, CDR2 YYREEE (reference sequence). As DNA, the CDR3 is TGTGCCAGCAGCCTTGACAGGGGGCATGAAAAACTGTTTTTT. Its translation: CASSLDRGHEKLFF.

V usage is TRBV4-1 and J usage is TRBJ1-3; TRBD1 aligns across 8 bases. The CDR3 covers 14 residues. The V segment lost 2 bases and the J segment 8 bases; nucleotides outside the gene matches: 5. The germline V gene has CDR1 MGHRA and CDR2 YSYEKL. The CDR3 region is CASSQPTGGDTIYF. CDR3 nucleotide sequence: TGCGCCAGCAGCCAACCAACAGGGGGGGACACCATATATTTT.

DNA for the CDR3: TGTGCCAGCAGCTTAGAAGGAGCGAGTCTTGAAAAACTGTTTTTT. This gives the protein CASSLEGASLEKLFF. This sequence joins TRBV7-9 and TRBJ1-4; D is ambiguous. Germline loops: CDR1 SEHNR, CDR2 FQNEAQ (reference sequence). The CDR3 covers 15 residues. With 1 base removed from V and 7 bases from J, the gap between germline ends came to 13 bases.

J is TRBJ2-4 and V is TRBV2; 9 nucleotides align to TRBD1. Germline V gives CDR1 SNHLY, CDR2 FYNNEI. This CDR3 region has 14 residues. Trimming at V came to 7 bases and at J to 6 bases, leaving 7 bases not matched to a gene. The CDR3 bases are TGTGCCAGCAACCGGGACAGGGACGGAAACATTCAGTACTTC. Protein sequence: CASNRDRDGNIQYF.

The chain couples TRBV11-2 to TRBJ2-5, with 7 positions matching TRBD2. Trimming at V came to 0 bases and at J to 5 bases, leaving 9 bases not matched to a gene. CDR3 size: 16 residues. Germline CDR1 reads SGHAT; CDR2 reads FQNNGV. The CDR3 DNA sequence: TGTGCCAGCAGCTTAGACGGCGGGAGCGGCGTGGAGACCCAGTACTTC. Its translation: CASSLDGGSGVETQYF.

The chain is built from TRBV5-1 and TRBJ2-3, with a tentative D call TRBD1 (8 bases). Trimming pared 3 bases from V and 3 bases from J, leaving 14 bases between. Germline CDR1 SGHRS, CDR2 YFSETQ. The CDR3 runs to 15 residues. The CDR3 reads CASSSTGGGTDTQYF. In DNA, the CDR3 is TGCGCCAGCAGCTCCACAGGGGGAGGGACAGATACGCAGTATTTT.

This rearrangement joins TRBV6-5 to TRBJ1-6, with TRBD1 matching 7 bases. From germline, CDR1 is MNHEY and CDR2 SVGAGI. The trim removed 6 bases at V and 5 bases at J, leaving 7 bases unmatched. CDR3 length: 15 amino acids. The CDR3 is CASSWGTANNSPLHF. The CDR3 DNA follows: TGTGCCAGCAGCTGGGGGACAGCAAATAATTCACCCCTCCACTTT.

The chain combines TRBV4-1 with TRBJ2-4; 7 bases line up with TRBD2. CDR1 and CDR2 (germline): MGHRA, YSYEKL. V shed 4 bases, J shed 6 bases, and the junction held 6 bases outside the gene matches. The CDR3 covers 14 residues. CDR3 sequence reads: CASSPSGTGNIQYF. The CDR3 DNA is TGCGCCAGCAGCCCCAGCGGGACGGGAAACATTCAGTACTTC.

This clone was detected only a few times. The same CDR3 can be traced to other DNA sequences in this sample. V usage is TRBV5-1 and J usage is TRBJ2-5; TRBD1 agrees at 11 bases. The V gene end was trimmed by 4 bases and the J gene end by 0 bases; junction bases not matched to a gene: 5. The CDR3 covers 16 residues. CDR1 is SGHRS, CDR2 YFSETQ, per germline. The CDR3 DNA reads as TGCGCCAGCAGCGGAGGGACAGGGGGGTACCAAGAGACCCAGTACTTC. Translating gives CASSGGTGGYQETQYF.

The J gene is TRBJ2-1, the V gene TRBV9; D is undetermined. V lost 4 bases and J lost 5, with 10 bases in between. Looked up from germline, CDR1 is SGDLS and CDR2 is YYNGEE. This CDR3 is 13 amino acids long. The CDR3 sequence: CASSPLANNEQFF. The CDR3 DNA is TGTGCCAGCAGCCCATTAGCCAACAATGAGCAGTTCTTC.

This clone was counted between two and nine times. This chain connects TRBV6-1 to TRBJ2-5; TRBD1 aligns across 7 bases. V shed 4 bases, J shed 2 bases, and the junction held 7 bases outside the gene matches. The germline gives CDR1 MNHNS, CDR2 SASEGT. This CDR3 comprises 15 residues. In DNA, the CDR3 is TGTGCCAGCAGTGCGACACGACAGGGACAAGAGACCCAGTACTTC. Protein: CASSATRQGQETQYF.

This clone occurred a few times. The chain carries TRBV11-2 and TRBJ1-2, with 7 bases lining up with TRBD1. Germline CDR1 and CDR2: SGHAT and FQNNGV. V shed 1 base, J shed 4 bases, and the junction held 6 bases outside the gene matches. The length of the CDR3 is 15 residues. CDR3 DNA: TGTGCCAGCAGCTTAGCGACAGGGATGGCCTATGGCTACACCTTC. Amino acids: CASSLATGMAYGYTF.